Sequencing of this TCR beta chain was carried out in a study of human T cells and chemical hapten exposure. Study-level background: The use of 2% DPC on approximately 2 cm by approximately 2 cm of upper inner arm skin constituted sensitization. Study-level findings and limits: Expanded TCR sets contained significantly more large CDR3 similarity clusters than controls.

With 1 base clipped from V and 1 base from J, the junction kept 17 bases outside the gene matches. The CDR3 loop spans 21 amino acids. Germline V CDR1 and CDR2: LGHNA, YNFKEQ. As to time point: patch test 2, 6 weeks after DPC sensitization. Treatment noted: therapeutic diphenylcyclopropenone sensitization with weekly scalp DPC. As handled by the study authors: Individual samples carried between roughly 23,224 and 700,000 TCRs, with 95,638 as the median. MiXCR, run by TCRdb on the RACE reads, gives a single entry per CDR3 protein. The V and J calls and clone size are TCRdb's, not the authors'. The sample holds a few hundred thousand distinct CDR3 sequences, about 6% seen once. This clonotype has only a few counts. Its specificity is unknown.

The clonotype comes from a woman in her late teens or twenties with alopecia areata. Some clones in this sample may be carry-over from other donors' samples. V usage is TRBV4-2 and J usage is TRBJ2-3; 10 bases are a match to TRBD2. The material sequenced was whole blood, taken in connection with sensitization to the hapten diphenylcyclopropenone (DPC). The CDR3 loop reads CASSQVRLTSGSYRGTDTQYF. The CDR3 nucleotides are TGTGCCAGCAGCCAAGTCAGGTTGACTAGCGGGTCGTACCGTGGCACAGATACGCAGTATTTT.